This T cell receptor (beta chain) was obtained from a study of identical twins. With no exceptions, donors were healthy Caucasians. This clonotype was seen at least ten times. Its target is not known. Germline assignment: CDR1 KGHSH and CDR2 LQKENI. The CDR3 is 14 residues long. V was trimmed by 2 bases and J by 3 bases, leaving 10 bases between them. Broader study findings: Twins shared out-of-frame alpha sequences with excess low generation probability. It was possible that invariant MAIT and iNKT cells partly confounded the zero-insertion analyses.

One entry per CDR3 protein results from TCRdb running MiXCR on the 5' RACE reads. This table has around 240,000 distinct CDR3 sequences, 5.5% to 7% appearing once. These data were likewise used in another study, on yellow fever vaccine responses in identical twins.

Source material: memory (CD45RO+) T cells sorted from blood. The source of this sequence is a woman aged 18-30 years in good health. V usage is TRBV18 and J usage is TRBJ1-1; maybe TRBD1 (6 bases). CDR3 sequence (DNA): TGTGCCAGCTCACCATACAGGGCGGACACTGAAGCTTTCTTT. This translates into CASSPYRADTEAFF.